This T cell receptor (beta chain) is from a study of radiation and T cells in renal cell carcinoma. TCRdb keeps only in-frame clones here, not all; method: immunoSEQ multiplex PCR. The sample comprises more than 65,000 clones, about 86% of which are singletons, and 20% to 25% rests with the top ten. Time point indicated: blood 2 weeks post-SBRT. Treatment indicated: 15 Gy SBRT to primary tumor, nephrectomy 4 weeks later. In regard to this clone: Its matching antigen is unknown.

Overall study results and limits: Top tumor clonotypes rose in blood 2 weeks post-radiation, then contracted. Pretreatment tumor biopsies were lacking, so baseline clonotypes are unknown.

The V end was cut by 2 bases, the J end by 5 bases, with 13 bases between. The CDR3 contains 15 residues. Germline V lookup: CDR1 MNHNS, CDR2 SASEGT. The V gene is TRBV6-1, the J gene TRBJ2-1, with a possible D match to TRBD2 (6 bases). The origin of this receptor is a woman aged 50 to 60 with renal cell carcinoma. The source material was blood, sampled from a patient whose treatment included radiotherapy and nephrectomy. In DNA form, the CDR3 reads TGTGCCAGCAGTGAACCATTCGCGGGGAACAATGAGCAGTTCTTC. This encodes CASSEPFAGNNEQFF.